This T cell receptor (beta chain) was identified during a study of blood T cell repertoires in COVID-19. Study-wide context: From T cells, B-cell-depleted T cells, or PBMCs came the material, which was cDNA or gDNA.

This CDR3 is 11 amino acids long. Per germline, CDR1 LGHDT and CDR2 YNNKEL (reference sequence). Trimming cost V 6 bases and J 9 bases, with 10 bases left between them. The assay was immunoSEQ multiplex PCR, and TCRdb's table has in-frame clones only and misses some. The data contain about 250,000 clones, about 85% of them singletons. The clonotype comes from a woman in her fifties or sixties who had recovered from COVID-19. The chain combines TRBV3-1 (or the pseudogene TRBV3-2) with TRBJ2-3; D might be TRBD2 (5 bases). The sequencing input was PBMCs or T cells enriched from blood (not recorded which). The CDR3 DNA reads TGTGCCAGCAGAGGATCGGGGACGCAGTATTTT. Translating gives CASRGSGTQYF.